This paragraph reports one T cell receptor (beta chain). This clonotype was detected only a few times. What this receptor recognizes is not known. No base qualities exist here, and no much larger clone lies one base off it. The treatment or condition label here, explained by the study, means: live attenuated yellow fever vaccine strain. Two biological replicates of bulk PBMCs were collected at each blood-draw timepoint. A standard Ficoll-Paque protocol was used to isolate PBMCs from peripheral blood. TriZol was used to extract RNA from bulk PBMCs, from CD4 and CD8 fractions, and from dextramer-positive and dextramer-negative fractions. The entry originates in a study of T cells after yellow fever vaccination (dated by TCRdb to the late 2010s). Describing the broader study: The SMART-Seq v4 Ultra Low Input RNA kit was used to prepare libraries from fractions with low cell numbers. Two healthy male donors, one aged 18 to 29 and one aged 30 to 39 years, were included in the cohort. Blood was collected at multiple timepoints before and after primary and secondary immunization, and bulk PBMC replicates and cell subsets were isolated. To track T-cell clones before and after primary and booster YFV17D yellow fever vaccination, bulk TCR alpha and beta repertoires were sequenced longitudinally. The investigation overall reported the following: After the booster, most of the clones that had expanded following primary vaccination were detected again (around 97% of CD4 and 88% of CD8), which suggests that memory was broadly maintained. Computational filtering was needed because FACS-sorted repertoires could contain abundant contaminating clonotypes from the bulk population. The secondary T-cell response was found to be weaker but faster than the primary response, with a peak reached on day 5 rather than on day 15. Because the study included only a couple of donors, the extent to which the findings can be generalized is limited. A small share of clonotypes was detected in both CD4 and CD8 compartments, with the overlap likely arising from convergent recombination.

The instrument given in TCRdb is Illumina NovaSeq 6000. TCR cDNA was synthesized by 5'RACE template switching, through which a universal primer site and unique molecular identifiers were introduced. Priming for cDNA synthesis came from both the TCR alpha and TCR beta constant segments. Two PCR steps were used to amplify libraries, with sample barcodes and sequencing adapters being added in the second step. Libraries were sequenced on Illumina HiSeq 2500 (2x100 bp) or NovaSeq (2x150 bp). The original pipeline was this. Demultiplexing of reads and collapsing into UMI consensus sequences were performed with MIGEC, and V(D)J alignment was carried out with MiXCR. Clonotypes responding to the vaccine were identified with edgeR on replicate PBMC samples, with the criteria of FDR below 0.01 and a log2 fold change above 5 up to day 15. Each bulk clonotype was labeled CD4 or CD8 based on which sequenced repertoire, CD4 or CD8, contained the clonotype at higher abundance. TCRdb reran the public reads through fastp at Q25 and MiXCR, keeping productive beta chains. One record per CDR3 amino acid sequence lists the most common genes and DNA. TCRdb's processing, not the authors' own work, is the source of the V and J calls. This sample holds 300,000 to 400,000 distinct CDR3 sequences; around 4.1% were observed only once. The leading ten clones occupy roughly 26% of the sample.

In the germline V gene (reference sequence), CDR1 corresponds to DFQATT and CDR2 to SNEGSKA. The CDR3, from cysteine to phenylalanine, totals 14 residues. Kept here is only the CDR3 DNA, which spans 42 bases and is read in frame from base 1. V loses 3 bases, J loses 5 bases, and the germline ends lie 17 bases apart. The input for sequencing was PBMCs, taken 5 days after the yellow fever booster vaccination. The sequence came from a man between 18 and 29 years old who received the YFV17D yellow fever vaccine. Recombination joined TRBV20-1 with TRBJ2-7; TRBD1 is a weak D gene call, 6 bases matching. The CDR3 protein sequence reads: CSARHKGGRHEQYF. The DNA is as follows: TGCAGTGCTAGGCACAAAGGGGGACGCCACGAGCAGTACTTC.